One sample yielded the 6 T cell receptor beta chains listed below, sequenced in a study of T cell responses to AZD1222 COVID-19 vaccine. Measured with immunoSEQ multiplex PCR; TCRdb has only the in-frame clones, and not every one. The sample records 110,000 to 150,000 clones, roughly 90% being singletons. This specimen was peripheral blood, taken 28 days after the second AZD1222 dose. All receptors come from an adult who received the AZD1222 COVID-19 vaccine.

Many counts were recorded for this clone. The CDR3 coding sequence is TGCGCCAGCAGCCCCTTATCAGGGAAGGCTTACGAGCAGTACTTC. This encodes CASSPLSGKAYEQYF. The rearrangement joins TRBV5-1 to TRBJ2-7; tentative D call: TRBD1 (5 bases). With 4 bases removed from V and 4 bases from J, the gap between germline ends came to 18 bases. CDR3 length equals 15 residues. The germline gives CDR1 SGHRS, CDR2 YFSETQ.

This chain joins TRBV2 and TRBJ1-1; tentatively, D is TRBD1 (6 bases). Germline V gene lookup returns CDR1 SNHLY and CDR2 FYNNEI. CDR3 length equals 14 residues. The germline V and J ends were trimmed by 1 base and 4 bases, with 10 bases remaining between them. DNA for the CDR3: TGTGCCAGCAGTGAAGAGGGGGGGGCCACTGAAGCTTTCTTT. As protein: CASSEEGGATEAFF.

The chain recombines TRBV5-4 with TRBJ1-1; 9 bases agree with TRBD1. The CDR3 extends over 18 amino acids. V gave up 0 bases and J gave up 3 bases; unmatched junction bases: 12. Per the germline V gene, CDR1 is SGHNT and CDR2 is YYREEE (reference sequence). The CDR3 DNA reads as TGTGCCAGCAGCTTGGGGGTGGGACAGGGTCAATTGGACACTGAAGCTTTCTTT. Translated, it gives CASSLGVGQGQLDTEAFF.

J is TRBJ1-3 and V is TRBV7-9; D call uncertain. The germline V gene has CDR1 SEHNR and CDR2 FQNEAQ (reference sequence). V dropped 9 bases and J dropped 2 bases, with 5 bases sitting between them. The CDR3 loop spans 11 amino acids. The DNA of the CDR3 is TGTGCCAGTGAAGCTGGAAACACCATATATTTT. This gives the protein CASEAGNTIYF.

This chain uses TRBV5-5 with TRBJ1-2; D gene uncertain. The germline CDR1 and CDR2 sequences are SGHKS and YYEKEE (reference sequence). V shed 4 bases and J shed 3 bases, with 10 bases lying between them. The CDR3 extends over 13 amino acids. The CDR3 loop is CASSPGRDYGYTF. The CDR3 DNA reads as TGTGCCAGCAGCCCCGGGAGGGACTATGGCTACACCTTC.

Remarks on this clone: Its ends do not fully match the called genes, so a read error is possible. V and J are TRBV30 and TRBJ1-3; a possible D gene is TRBD1 (5 bases). CDR1 and CDR2 (germline): GTSNPN, SVGIG (reference sequence). The CDR3 totals 13 residues. CDR3 coding DNA: TGTGCCTGGAGACGAAATGGGGTGATAGGGACGAATTTT. Translation: CAWRRNGVIGTNF.